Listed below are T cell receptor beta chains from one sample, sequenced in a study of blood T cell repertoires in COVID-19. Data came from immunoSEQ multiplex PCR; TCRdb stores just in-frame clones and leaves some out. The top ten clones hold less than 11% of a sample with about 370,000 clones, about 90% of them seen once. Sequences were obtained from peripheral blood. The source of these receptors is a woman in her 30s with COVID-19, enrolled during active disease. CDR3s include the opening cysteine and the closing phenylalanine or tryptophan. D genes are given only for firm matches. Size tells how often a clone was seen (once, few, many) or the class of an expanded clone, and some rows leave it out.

CDR3nt: TGTGCCAGCAGGCCGCGAACGGGCGAGCAGTACTTC; CDR3aa: CASRPRTGEQYF; j_gene: TRBJ2-7; v_gene: TRBV12-3/TRBV12-4; d_gene: -; abundance: -
CDR3nt: TGTGCCAGCAGTGAAGCGTTAGGGGGCTATGAAAAACTGTTTTTT; CDR3aa: CASSEALGGYEKLFF; j_gene: TRBJ1-4; v_gene: TRBV6-1; d_gene: TRBD1; abundance: -
CDR3nt: TGTGCCAGCAGCCTAGAGAGGCTAGCGGGAAGAACAGATACGCAGTATTTT; CDR3aa: CASSLERLAGRTDTQYF; j_gene: TRBJ2-3; v_gene: TRBV7-8; d_gene: TRBD2; abundance: -
CDR3nt: TGTGCCAGCAGTTTTAGACAGGGGTTTGAGCAGTTCTTC; CDR3aa: CASSFRQGFEQFF; j_gene: TRBJ2-1; v_gene: TRBV9; d_gene: TRBD1; abundance: few
CDR3nt: TGTGCCAGCAGCCCGAGGGCGACGGAGATGAACACCGGGGAGCTGTTTTTT; CDR3aa: CASSPRATEMNTGELFF; j_gene: TRBJ2-2; v_gene: TRBV7-2; d_gene: -; abundance: -
CDR3nt: TGTGCCACCAGTCTTACCGGGACAGGGGGTACAGATACGCAGTATTTT; CDR3aa: CATSLTGTGGTDTQYF; j_gene: TRBJ2-3; v_gene: TRBV24-1; d_gene: TRBD1; abundance: few
CDR3nt: TGTGCCAGCAGTCGCGGCGGTCTAGCCGGCGGGGAGCTGTTTTTT; CDR3aa: CASSRGGLAGGELFF; j_gene: TRBJ2-2; v_gene: TRBV6-5; d_gene: -; abundance: -
CDR3nt: TGTGCCAGTTCTATAGCGGGAGGGCCCAATGAGCAGTTCTTC; CDR3aa: CASSIAGGPNEQFF; j_gene: TRBJ2-1; v_gene: TRBV5-6; d_gene: TRBD2; abundance: -
CDR3nt: TGTGCCAGCAGTCGGGTGAGAAGCGGGAGTCGAGTGGGAAACGACGAGCAGTACTTC; CDR3aa: CASSRVRSGSRVGNDEQYF; j_gene: TRBJ2-7; v_gene: TRBV6-2/TRBV6-3; d_gene: TRBD2; abundance: few
CDR3nt: TGTGCCAGTAGTATAGGCGGGAGGGCCAGCAATGAGCAGTTCTTC; CDR3aa: CASSIGGRASNEQFF; j_gene: TRBJ2-1; v_gene: TRBV19; d_gene: TRBD2; abundance: -
CDR3nt: TGTGCCAGTAGCACTAGCGGGAGATTGGATGAGCAGTTCTTC; CDR3aa: CASSTSGRLDEQFF; j_gene: TRBJ2-1; v_gene: TRBV19; d_gene: TRBD2; abundance: -
CDR3nt: TGTGCCAGCACGAACGGACAGAGCCGACAAGAGACCCAGTACTTC; CDR3aa: CASTNGQSRQETQYF; j_gene: TRBJ2-5; v_gene: TRBV6-5; d_gene: -; abundance: -
CDR3nt: TGTGCCAGCAGCTTAACGTCTTCTGGCGGGAGGGGCGCCGGGGAGCTGTTTTTT; CDR3aa: CASSLTSSGGRGAGELFF; j_gene: TRBJ2-2; v_gene: TRBV7-3; d_gene: TRBD2; abundance: -
CDR3nt: TGTGCCAGCAGCTTAGCGGGAGTCGAGCAGTACTTC; CDR3aa: CASSLAGVEQYF; j_gene: TRBJ2-7; v_gene: TRBV7-2; d_gene: -; abundance: -
CDR3nt: TGTGCCTGGAAACTTAAGGGACAGGGGGCCATCGAGCAGTACTTC; CDR3aa: CAWKLKGQGAIEQYF; j_gene: TRBJ2-7; v_gene: TRBV30; d_gene: TRBD1; abundance: -
CDR3nt: TGTGCCAGCAGTTACAAAGCGGGCGACTACAATGAGCAGTTCTTC; CDR3aa: CASSYKAGDYNEQFF; j_gene: TRBJ2-1; v_gene: TRBV6-5; d_gene: -; abundance: -
CDR3nt: TGTGCCAGCACCACCCAGAGCAGGGGGAATTCACCCCTCCACTTT; CDR3aa: CASTTQSRGNSPLHF; j_gene: TRBJ1-6; v_gene: TRBV2; d_gene: TRBD1; abundance: -
CDR3nt: TGTGCTAGTGGTTTGGCACAGTACAATGAGCAGTTCTTC; CDR3aa: CASGLAQYNEQFF; j_gene: TRBJ2-1; v_gene: TRBV12-5; d_gene: -; abundance: -
CDR3nt: TGCGCCAGCAGCCCAGAGGTCGTCCAAAACATTCAGTACTTC; CDR3aa: CASSPEVVQNIQYF; j_gene: TRBJ2-4; v_gene: TRBV5-1; d_gene: -; abundance: -
CDR3nt: TGCGCCAGCAGCCAGGGGACAGGGGCTGAAGCTTTCTTT; CDR3aa: CASSQGTGAEAFF; j_gene: TRBJ1-1; v_gene: TRBV4-3; d_gene: TRBD1; abundance: -
CDR3nt: TGTGCCAGCAGCTTACTGGGAGGCGTAGAGACCCAGTACTTC; CDR3aa: CASSLLGGVETQYF; j_gene: TRBJ2-5; v_gene: TRBV7-3; d_gene: -; abundance: -
CDR3nt: TGTGCCACCTCACTGGCGGGAGACACCGGGGAGCTGTTTTTT; CDR3aa: CATSLAGDTGELFF; j_gene: TRBJ2-2; v_gene: TRBV24-1; d_gene: TRBD2; abundance: -
CDR3nt: TGTGCCACCCTACCGCTGGGCAGTTCCAATCAGCCCCAGCATTTT; CDR3aa: CATLPLGSSNQPQHF; j_gene: TRBJ1-5; v_gene: TRBV6-6; d_gene: -; abundance: -
CDR3nt: TGTGCCAGCAGCTTAGTATCTAGCGGGAGCTATGAGCAGTTCTTC; CDR3aa: CASSLVSSGSYEQFF; j_gene: TRBJ2-1; v_gene: TRBV7-2; d_gene: TRBD2; abundance: -
CDR3nt: TGTGCCAGCAGTAGAGCCGGGACAGGGGTCACTGAAGCTTTCTTT; CDR3aa: CASSRAGTGVTEAFF; j_gene: TRBJ1-1; v_gene: TRBV28; d_gene: TRBD1; abundance: -
CDR3nt: TGTGCCAGCAGCTTAATTTGGAAGGACAGGCGCCTCTATGGCTACACCTTC; CDR3aa: CASSLIWKDRRLYGYTF; j_gene: TRBJ1-2; v_gene: TRBV7-3; d_gene: TRBD1; abundance: -
CDR3nt: TGTGCCAGTAGTATAGTGAGGTATAGCAATCAGCCCCAGCATTTT; CDR3aa: CASSIVRYSNQPQHF; j_gene: TRBJ1-5; v_gene: TRBV19; d_gene: -; abundance: -
CDR3nt: TGCGCCAGCAGCTGGGGGCGACTAGCGGGAGGTGAAACAGATACGCAGTATTTT; CDR3aa: CASSWGRLAGGETDTQYF; j_gene: TRBJ2-3; v_gene: TRBV5-1; d_gene: TRBD2; abundance: -
CDR3nt: TGTGCCAGCAGCATAAGACAGGGCTTGGCCGGGGAGCTGTTTTTT; CDR3aa: CASSIRQGLAGELFF; j_gene: TRBJ2-2; v_gene: TRBV7-8; d_gene: TRBD1; abundance: few
CDR3nt: TGTGCCAGCAGCTTGCAGGGCCCCACCTACGAGCAGTACTTC; CDR3aa: CASSLQGPTYEQYF; j_gene: TRBJ2-7; v_gene: TRBV5-4; d_gene: -; abundance: -
CDR3nt: TGCGCCAGCAGCCAAGAATCCAGGGGCAGCTACGAGCAGTACTTC; CDR3aa: CASSQESRGSYEQYF; j_gene: TRBJ2-7; v_gene: TRBV4-1; d_gene: -; abundance: -
CDR3nt: TGTGCCAGCAGCTTGGATAGGGGGAGAGGCTACACCTTC; CDR3aa: CASSLDRGRGYTF; j_gene: TRBJ1-2; v_gene: TRBV5-4; d_gene: -; abundance: -
CDR3nt: TGCGCCAGCAGTGGTGTGGGGAGGCAGCCCCAGCATTTT; CDR3aa: CASSGVGRQPQHF; j_gene: TRBJ1-5; v_gene: TRBV10-2; d_gene: -; abundance: -
CDR3nt: TGTGCCAGCAGCTTGGAGTTAGGCGGGCCCGGAGAGCAGTACTTC; CDR3aa: CASSLELGGPGEQYF; j_gene: TRBJ2-7; v_gene: TRBV5-6; d_gene: -; abundance: -
CDR3nt: TGTGCCAGCAGCTCCTACCAGGCTCCACGAGGCTACACCTTC; CDR3aa: CASSSYQAPRGYTF; j_gene: TRBJ1-2; v_gene: TRBV5-4; d_gene: -; abundance: -
CDR3nt: TGTGCCAGCAGTTGGGCCGGGACAGGGCGCCCTGGGGCCAACGTCCTGACTTTC; CDR3aa: CASSWAGTGRPGANVLTF; j_gene: TRBJ2-6; v_gene: TRBV6-2/TRBV6-3; d_gene: TRBD1; abundance: -
CDR3nt: TGTGCCAGCACCGGGACTAGCGGGATAGGCGATGAGCAGTTCTTC; CDR3aa: CASTGTSGIGDEQFF; j_gene: TRBJ2-1; v_gene: TRBV5-4; d_gene: TRBD2; abundance: -
CDR3nt: TGTGCCAGCAGTCGTCTGGCCTCGTCCTACAATGAGCAGTTCTTC; CDR3aa: CASSRLASSYNEQFF; j_gene: TRBJ2-1; v_gene: TRBV7-3; d_gene: -; abundance: -
CDR3nt: TGTGCCATCCGGCCCAACAGGGGGATCAATCAGCCCCAGCATTTT; CDR3aa: CAIRPNRGINQPQHF; j_gene: TRBJ1-5; v_gene: TRBV6-5; d_gene: TRBD1; abundance: -
CDR3nt: TGTGCCAGTAGCCCTAGCGGGAGTAACAATGAGCAGTTCTTC; CDR3aa: CASSPSGSNNEQFF; j_gene: TRBJ2-1; v_gene: TRBV19; d_gene: TRBD2; abundance: -
CDR3nt: TGTGCCAGCAGCCCTGGGACAGGGGACGAGCAGTACTTC; CDR3aa: CASSPGTGDEQYF; j_gene: TRBJ2-7; v_gene: TRBV3-1/TRBV3-2; d_gene: TRBD1; abundance: -
CDR3nt: TGTGCCAGCAGCACGGACAGGGGCACTGAAGCTTTCTTT; CDR3aa: CASSTDRGTEAFF; j_gene: TRBJ1-1; v_gene: TRBV7-2; d_gene: TRBD1; abundance: -
CDR3nt: TGTGCCAGCAGGGGTGGACAGGGTAAACAGCCCCAGCATTTT; CDR3aa: CASRGGQGKQPQHF; j_gene: TRBJ1-5; v_gene: TRBV2; d_gene: TRBD1; abundance: -